This T cell receptor beta chain stems from a study of cytomegalovirus exposure and HLA in healthy donors. Study results and caveats: High sensitivity and specificity were reportedly achieved when the classifier diagnosed cytomegalovirus status.

A remark on this clone: Its antigen is unknown.

The CDR3 runs to 16 residues. Trimming pared 5 bases from V and 0 bases from J, leaving 13 bases between. Germline V CDR1 and CDR2: MGHRA, YSYEKL. PCR was performed using 60 Vbeta and 13 Jbeta primers. Method: immunoSEQ multiplex PCR; TCRdb's copy keeps in-frame clones and lacks some. Among under 200,000 clones, approximately 78% were seen once, and the ten largest hold about 0.89%. Healthy bone marrow donors made up the donors. The clonotype comes from a girl aged 2-10 years in good health and CMV-seropositive. The sequencing input was PBMCs. The chain combines TRBV4-1 with TRBJ1-4; D gene ambiguous. CDR3 amino acids: CASSTKLHATNEKLFF. The CDR3 DNA follows: TGCGCCAGCAGCACGAAACTTCATGCAACTAATGAAAAACTGTTTTTT.